This is a list of T cell receptor beta chains from one sample in a study of shared clonotypes between healthy human individuals. This table comes from immunoSEQ multiplex PCR, and its TCRdb copy is limited to in-frame clones, with some not included. The repertoire consists of 1,400,000 or so clones, with approximately 98.5% occurring once and the leading ten covering 0.3% to 0.45%. Material: naive CD4+ T cells sorted from blood. These receptors all stem from a man aged 30 to 45 in good health. Each CDR3 is given with its conserved first and last residue. The D gene is left open where the match is weak. Clone size is stated in some rows and not others, as once, few, many or a class when expanded.

TRBJ2-7	NA	TRBD1	TRBV5-1	TGCGCCAGCAGCACGGGACAGGGTTCCTACGAGCAGTACTTC	CASSTGQGSYEQYF
TRBJ2-4	NA	NA	TRBV5-1	TGCGCCAGCAGCCCCGTCGGTGCGGCGCAGCGGTACTTC	CASSPVGAAQRYF
TRBJ1-1	NA	NA	TRBV14	TGTGCCAGCAGCCAAGAGGTTCATCTGGACACTGAAGCTTTCTTT	CASSQEVHLDTEAFF
TRBJ2-5	NA	NA	TRBV18	TGTGCCAGCTCACCTTTAGCAGCCCAAGAGACCCAGTACTTC	CASSPLAAQETQYF
TRBJ2-2	NA	NA	TRBV9	TGTGCCAGCAGCGTAGGACCGTCCGGGGAGCTGTTTTTT	CASSVGPSGELFF
TRBJ1-1	once	NA	TRBV27	TGTGCCAGCAGTCGGCGGGGGGGAGACACTGAAGCTTTCTTT	CASSRRGGDTEAFF
TRBJ2-3	once	NA	TRBV5-1	TGCGCCAGTAAGCGTTCCTCTAGCACAGATACGCAGTATTTT	CASKRSSSTDTQYF
TRBJ1-3	NA	NA	TRBV4-3	TGCGCCAGCAGCCAAGAGGGGGGCTCTGGAAACACCATATATTTT	CASSQEGGSGNTIYF
TRBJ2-5	NA	NA	TRBV5-1	TGCGCCAGCGGAAAAAACAAAGCCCAAGAGACCCAGTACTTC	CASGKNKAQETQYF
TRBJ2-7	NA	TRBD1	TRBV28	TGTGCCAGCAGTTTATACTTAGCGGAGTTGGGACAGGGGGCGGACGAGCAGTACTTC	CASSLYLAELGQGADEQYF
TRBJ2-7	NA	TRBD2	TRBV28	TGTGCCAGCAGTTTCACTCTAGCGGGAGGTAACGAGCAGTACTTC	CASSFTLAGGNEQYF
TRBJ2-5	NA	NA	TRBV7-8	TGTGCCAGCAGCCAGGGCCCTGTTTTTAGCACCCAGTACTTC	CASSQGPVFSTQYF
TRBJ1-5	NA	TRBD1	TRBV11-2	TGTGCCAGCAGCCCCGGGACAGGGAGCTATCAGCCCCAGCATTTT	CASSPGTGSYQPQHF
TRBJ2-3	NA	TRBD2	TRBV5-1	TGCGCCAGCAGCTTTACAGGAGCGGGAGGAGGAGATACGCAGTATTTT	CASSFTGAGGGDTQYF
TRBJ2-1	NA	NA	TRBV10-2	TGCGCCAGCGGTGTAGTTGTTGAGCAGTTCTTC	CASGVVVEQFF
TRBJ1-5	NA	NA	TRBV2	TGTGCCAGCGGGTTTGGAAATCAGCCCCAGCATTTT	CASGFGNQPQHF
TRBJ2-2	NA	NA	TRBV28	TGTGCCAGCAGCCCTTGGGTGGGCGGGAAGACGAACACCGGGGAGCTGTTTTTT	CASSPWVGGKTNTGELFF
TRBJ2-7	NA	NA	TRBV7-2	TGTGCCAGCAGCTTACTACAGGGCGTTGGCGGGCTGGCGATATACGAGCAGTACTTC	CASSLLQGVGGLAIYEQYF
TRBJ2-1	once	TRBD2	TRBV28	TGTGCCAGCAGTCCTTCGGGGGAGGGCCATAATGAGCAGTTCTTC	CASSPSGEGHNEQFF
TRBJ1-1	NA	NA	TRBV18	TGTGCCAGCTCCCGGAAGACATCAGGGAACACTGAAGCTTTCTTT	CASSRKTSGNTEAFF
TRBJ2-7	NA	NA	TRBV5-6	TGTGCCAGCAGTGGAGGACTCTCCTACGAGCAGTACTTC	CASSGGLSYEQYF
TRBJ1-5	NA	TRBD1	TRBV6-6	TGTGCCAGCAGTTACTCGGGACAGGGGAATCAGCCCCAGCATTTT	CASSYSGQGNQPQHF
TRBJ2-2	NA	TRBD2	TRBV6-5	TGTGCCACCCATCGGGGGGGTCCCGGGGAGCTGTTTTTT	CATHRGGPGELFF
TRBJ2-1	NA	NA	TRBV6-5	TGTGCCAGCAGTTCCGGACAGCACCATGAGCAGTTCTTC	CASSSGQHHEQFF
TRBJ2-7	once	TRBD1	TRBV27	TGTGCCAGCAGTTTTGGGGGGACAGGGGTGTACGAGCAGTACTTC	CASSFGGTGVYEQYF
TRBJ2-3	NA	TRBD2	TRBV28	TGTGCCAGCAGTTTAGCGGGAGGGATCACAGATACGCAGTATTTT	CASSLAGGITDTQYF
TRBJ2-7	NA	NA	TRBV5-1	TGCGCCAGCGGGGGTCCCCTTCCCGATGAGCAGTACTTC	CASGGPLPDEQYF
TRBJ2-5	NA	NA	TRBV11-2	TGTGCCAGCAGCCTGGGTGAGACCCAGTACTTC	CASSLGETQYF
TRBJ1-1	few	TRBD1	TRBV2	TGTGCCAGCAGCGGACAGGGGAACACTGAAGCTTTCTTT	CASSGQGNTEAFF
TRBJ2-5	NA	TRBD1	TRBV14	TGTGCCAGCAGCAAAATGGGACAGTTTTACCAAGAGACCCAGTACTTC	CASSKMGQFYQETQYF
TRBJ1-1	NA	NA	TRBV28	TGTGCCAGCAGCACTAGATCTGGGCAGAAAGCTTTCTTT	CASSTRSGQKAFF
TRBJ2-3	NA	NA	TRBV9	TGTGCCAGCAGCGTAGCATTATCAGATACGCAGTATTTT	CASSVALSDTQYF
TRBJ1-2	NA	NA	TRBV27	TGTGCCAGCAGTTTAGGGTGGACAAGCTATGGCTACACCTTC	CASSLGWTSYGYTF
TRBJ2-7	NA	TRBD1	TRBV7-2	TGTGCCAGCAGCTCAAGACAGGGGGCCTACGAGCAGTACTTC	CASSSRQGAYEQYF
TRBJ1-5	once	NA	TRBV9	TGTGCCAGCAGCGTTAGGGACAGCAATCAGCCCCAGCATTTT	CASSVRDSNQPQHF
TRBJ2-7	once	NA	TRBV20-1	TGCAGTGCCTCGCGTATTGGCGAGCAGTACTTC	CSASRIGEQYF
TRBJ2-5	NA	NA	TRBV18	TGTGCCAGCTCACCAATCGGCGGGATGGGTTTAGGGGAGACCCAGTACTTC	CASSPIGGMGLGETQYF
TRBJ2-7	once	TRBD1	TRBV7-9	TGTGCCAGCAGCACATCCGGGACAGGGGACGAGCAGTACTTC	CASSTSGTGDEQYF
TRBJ2-5	NA	TRBD2	TRBV19	TGTGCCAGTAGTATAGTTAGAGCGGGAGGTTCAGAGACCCAGTACTTC	CASSIVRAGGSETQYF
TRBJ2-7	NA	NA	TRBV15	TGTGCCACCAGCGTAGGGGTGGCCTACGAGCAGTACTTC	CATSVGVAYEQYF
TRBJ1-1	NA	TRBD1	TRBV15	TGTGCCACCAGCAGAGCAGGAACAGGGGCCTTCGAAGCTTTCTTT	CATSRAGTGAFEAFF
TRBJ1-1	NA	TRBD1	TRBV18	TGTGCCAGCTCACCGGGACAGGGGGCTGAAGCTTTCTTT	CASSPGQGAEAFF
TRBJ1-4	NA	NA	TRBV28	TGTGCCAGCAGTTCCCCAGAAACTAATGAAAAACTGTTTTTT	CASSSPETNEKLFF
TRBJ2-3	NA	TRBD2	TRBV5-1	TGCGCCAGCAGCTTGTTTCTAGCGGGAGCTAATACGCAGTATTTT	CASSLFLAGANTQYF
TRBJ2-7	NA	NA	TRBV5-1	TGCGCCAGCAGCTTGGCTACTTTGAGGGAGCAGTACTTC	CASSLATLREQYF
TRBJ2-7	NA	NA	TRBV5-5	TGTGCCAGCAGCTTGGTTCCGGACAAATCGTACGAGCAGTACTTC	CASSLVPDKSYEQYF
TRBJ2-7	NA	TRBD1	TRBV6-5	TGTGCCAGCAGCACTTCAGGGACAGGGGGCTACGAGCAGTACTTC	CASSTSGTGGYEQYF
TRBJ1-5	NA	TRBD1	TRBV6-5	TGTGCCAGCAGTCCCGACAGGGGCGGCAATCAGCCCCAGCATTTT	CASSPDRGGNQPQHF